Below are 12 T cell receptor beta chains sequenced from a single sample in a study of control samples from healthy donors and cancer patients. Clones were sequenced by immunoSEQ multiplex PCR, and TCRdb holds only the in-frame ones, with some missing. The table includes about 160,000 clones, approximately 94% detected once. The specimen sequenced was blood. These receptors came from a woman aged 40 to 50 in good health.

J is TRBJ1-5 and V is TRBV6-2 or TRBV6-3; maybe TRBD1 (5 bases). The germline V gene encodes CDR1 MNHEY and CDR2 SVGEGT. The CDR3 consists of 15 residues. V was cut by 4 bases and J by 1 base, with 11 bases left in between. DNA for the CDR3: TGTGCCAGCAGTTGGGACGGCGCCAGCAATCAGCCCCAGCATTTT. This gives the protein CASSWDGASNQPQHF.

The chain links TRBV4-1 to TRBJ1-1; D is perhaps TRBD1 (6 bases). With 6 bases removed from V and 1 base from J, the gap between germline ends came to 12 bases. The CDR3 consists of 14 residues. The germline gives CDR1 MGHRA, CDR2 YSYEKL. CDR3 in DNA: TGCGCCAGCAGTCGACAGGACCAGAACACTGAAGCTTTCTTT. Its protein product is CASSRQDQNTEAFF.

About this clone itself: One end of the junction varies from germline; a read error may be responsible. The chain has TRBV30 and TRBJ1-2, with a tentative D call TRBD1 (6 bases). The CDR3 is made up of 11 amino acids. In germline, CDR1 is GTSNPN, CDR2 SVGIG (reference sequence). CDR3 DNA: TGTGCCTGGAGCCTAAAGGGAGGGGGGAGCTTC. It translates to CAWSLKGGGSF.

Concerning this clone: Other DNA sequences in the same sample also yield this CDR3. The V call is TRBV5-4, the J call TRBJ2-7; weak D call: TRBD1 (5 bases). Looked up from germline, CDR1 is SGHNT and CDR2 is YYREEE (reference sequence). The V end was cut by 1 base, the J end by 1 base, with 6 bases between. The CDR3 loop spans 13 amino acids. CDR3 DNA sequence: TGTGCCAGCAGCTTGCAGGGTTCCTACGAGCAGTACTTC. Its protein product is CASSLQGSYEQYF.

V gene TRBV4-3 combines with J gene TRBJ2-5, with 8 bases lining up with TRBD1. CDR1 and CDR2 from the germline V gene are LGHNA and YSLEER. This CDR3 contains 16 residues. V dropped 0 bases and J dropped 4; count of bases not matched to a gene: 7. The CDR3 DNA follows: TGCGCCAGCAGCCAAGAACCCAACAGGGGGGCAGAGACCCAGTACTTC. Amino acids: CASSQEPNRGAETQYF.

In DNA, the CDR3 is TGTGCCAGTAGTCAGGGAGTTGATAGCAATCAGCCCCAGCATTTT. Protein sequence: CASSQGVDSNQPQHF. V usage is TRBV19 and J usage is TRBJ1-5; possible D gene TRBD1, 5 bases. The length of the CDR3 is 15 residues. The V gene's germline CDR1 is LNHDA and CDR2 SQIVND (reference sequence). Trimming pared 5 bases from V and 0 bases from J, leaving 11 bases between.

The chain carries TRBV5-3 and TRBJ2-7; 9 bases match TRBD1. TRBV5-3 is reported as an ORF; its role is uncertain. The ends lost 4 bases at V and 0 bases at J; junction bases unmatched: 5. This CDR3 has 15 residues. The chain's CDR3 is CARSGGQGHSYEQYF. CDR3 bases: TGTGCCAGAAGCGGGGGACAGGGTCACTCCTACGAGCAGTACTTC.

This clone was detected only once. This chain links TRBV5-6 with TRBJ1-4, with TRBD1 as a possible D gene (5 bases). CDR1 is SGHDT, CDR2 YYEEEE, per germline. The CDR3 spans 14 residues. V dropped 2 bases and J dropped 0 bases, with 5 bases sitting between them. Here the CDR3 reads CASSFRATNEKLFF. CDR3 coding DNA: TGTGCCAGCAGCTTCAGGGCAACTAATGAAAAACTGTTTTTT.

The J gene is TRBJ2-4, the V gene TRBV30; TRBD2 agrees at 16 bases. The V gene's germline CDR1 is GTSNPN and CDR2 SVGIG (reference sequence). The trim removed 4 bases at V and 1 base at J, leaving 13 bases unmatched. The CDR3 runs 20 residues. The CDR3 bases are TGTGCCTGGAATTCACCGGGACTAGCGGGAGGGCCGTCGGCCAAAAACATTCAGTACTTC. Its protein is CAWNSPGLAGGPSAKNIQYF.

This chain links TRBV19 with TRBJ1-1; 7 bases are a match to TRBD1. After removal of 6 bases from V and 0 bases from J, the junction contained 7 bases not matched to a gene. The CDR3 contains 15 residues. Germline assignment: CDR1 LNHDA and CDR2 SQIVND (reference sequence). For the CDR3, the DNA is TGTGCCAGTAGCCTCGACAGGGAACTGAACACTGAAGCTTTCTTT. Translation gives CASSLDRELNTEAFF.

The gene calls are TRBV18 and TRBJ1-1; D may be TRBD1 (5 bases). The germline CDR1 and CDR2 sequences are KGHSH and LQKENI. This CDR3 comprises 15 residues. Trimming pared 3 bases from V and 6 bases from J, leaving 17 bases between. The CDR3 region is CASSPSGGVGAEAFF. The CDR3 nucleotides are TGTGCCAGCTCACCCTCGGGCGGGGTGGGGGCTGAAGCTTTCTTT.

This clone was observed once. This chain connects TRBV19 to TRBJ2-3; no definite D call. V was trimmed by 7 bases and J by 4 bases, leaving 18 bases between them. The CDR3 loop spans 15 amino acids. The V gene's germline CDR1 is LNHDA and CDR2 SQIVND (reference sequence). The CDR3 region is CASNPGRLSSDTQYF. The CDR3 region has the DNA TGTGCCAGTAATCCGGGCCGACTTTCCTCAGATACGCAGTATTTT.